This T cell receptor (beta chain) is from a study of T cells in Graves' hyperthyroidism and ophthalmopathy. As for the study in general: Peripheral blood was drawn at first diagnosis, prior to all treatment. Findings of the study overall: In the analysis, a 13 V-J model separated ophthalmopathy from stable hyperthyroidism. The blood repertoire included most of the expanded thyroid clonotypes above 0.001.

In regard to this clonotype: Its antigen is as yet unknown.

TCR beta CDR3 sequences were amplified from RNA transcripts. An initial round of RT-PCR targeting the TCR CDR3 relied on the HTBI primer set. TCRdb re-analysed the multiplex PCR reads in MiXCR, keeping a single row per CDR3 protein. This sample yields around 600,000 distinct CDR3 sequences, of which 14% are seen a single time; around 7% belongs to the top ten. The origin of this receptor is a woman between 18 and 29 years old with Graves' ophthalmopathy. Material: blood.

The CDR3 loop is CASSARSPAYEQYF. The CDR3 DNA reads as TGTGCCAGCAGCGCCCGGTCCCCTGCCTACGAGCAGTACTTC. The chain joins TRBV14 to TRBJ2-7; D unresolved. This CDR3 contains 14 residues. The germline CDR1 and CDR2 sequences are SGHDN and FVKESK. V was shortened by 5 bases and J by 2 bases, with 13 bases between the two germline ends.